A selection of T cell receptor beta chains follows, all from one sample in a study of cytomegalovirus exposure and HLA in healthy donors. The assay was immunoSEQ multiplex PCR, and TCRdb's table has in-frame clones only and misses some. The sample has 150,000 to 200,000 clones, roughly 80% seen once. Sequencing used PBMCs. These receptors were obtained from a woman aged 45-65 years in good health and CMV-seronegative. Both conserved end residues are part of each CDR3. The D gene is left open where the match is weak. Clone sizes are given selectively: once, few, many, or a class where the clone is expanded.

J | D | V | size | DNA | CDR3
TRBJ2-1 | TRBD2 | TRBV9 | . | TGTGCCAGCAGCGTAGCTCCGCGGACTAGCGGCTACAATGAGCAGTTCTTC | CASSVAPRTSGYNEQFF
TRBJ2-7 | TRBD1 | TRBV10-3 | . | TGTGCCATCAGTGAGCCGGACAGGGGGCTGTACGAGCAGTACTTC | CAISEPDRGLYEQYF
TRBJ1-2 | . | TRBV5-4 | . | TGTGCCAGCAGCTTAGGAGGGGACTATGGCTACACCTTC | CASSLGGDYGYTF
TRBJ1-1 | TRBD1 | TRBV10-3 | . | TGTGCCATCAGTCAAGTCAAAAAGGGGGCGAACACTGAAGCTTTCTTT | CAISQVKKGANTEAFF
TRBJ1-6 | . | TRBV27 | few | TGTGCCAGCAGTTTGACAGGTTGGATTTCACCCCTCCACTTT | CASSLTGWISPLHF
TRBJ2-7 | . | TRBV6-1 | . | TGTGCCAGCAGTGGGGGGCTCGCCTACGAGCAGTACTTC | CASSGGLAYEQYF
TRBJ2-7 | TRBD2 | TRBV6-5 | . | TGTGCCAGCAGTTACTCTAGCGGGGGGGCCCCATACGAGCAGTACTTC | CASSYSSGGAPYEQYF
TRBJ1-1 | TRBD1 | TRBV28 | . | TGTGCCAGCAGTTTATACACAGGGGTTACTGAAGCTTTCTTT | CASSLYTGVTEAFF
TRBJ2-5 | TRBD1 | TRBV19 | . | TGTGCCAGTGATACGGGACAGGGGGCACAGACCCAGTACTTC | CASDTGQGAQTQYF
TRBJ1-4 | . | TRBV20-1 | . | TGCAGTGCGAAAGTGCGCGGAAAACTGTTTTTT | CSAKVRGKLFF
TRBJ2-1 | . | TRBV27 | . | TGTGCCAGCAGTTCCGGGACACTAACCCATGAGCAGTTCTTC | CASSSGTLTHEQFF
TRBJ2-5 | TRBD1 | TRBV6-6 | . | TGTGCCAGCAGTGTTCCGGGACAGGGACAGACCCAGTACTTC | CASSVPGQGQTQYF
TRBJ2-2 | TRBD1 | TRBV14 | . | TGTGCCAGCAGTCGAGACAGGGGTGGGGACACCGGGGAGCTGTTTTTT | CASSRDRGGDTGELFF
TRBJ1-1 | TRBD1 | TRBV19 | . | TGTGCCAGTAGTACCGGACAGGATAACACTGAAGCTTTCTTT | CASSTGQDNTEAFF
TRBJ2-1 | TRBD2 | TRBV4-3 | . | TGCGCCAGCAGCCAAGATCCAGCGGGAGGGTATGAGCAGTTCTTC | CASSQDPAGGYEQFF
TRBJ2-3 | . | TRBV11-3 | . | TGTGCCAGCAGCCCTGGAGGACTAACCACAGATACGCAGTATTTT | CASSPGGLTTDTQYF
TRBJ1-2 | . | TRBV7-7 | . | TGTGCCAGCAGCCGAGACAGAATACTTAACTATGGCTACACCTTC | CASSRDRILNYGYTF
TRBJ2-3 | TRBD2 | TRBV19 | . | TGTGCCAGTAGTATAGGCGGGGGACCCACAGATACGCAGTATTTT | CASSIGGGPTDTQYF
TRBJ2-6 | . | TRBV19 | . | TGTGCCAGTTCCCCACCGTCGGTAGCGTTACCTGGGGCCAACGTCCTGACTTTC | CASSPPSVALPGANVLTF
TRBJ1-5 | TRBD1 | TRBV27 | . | TGTGCCAGCAGTTCCTCCGGGACAGGACGCAATCAGCCCCAGCATTTT | CASSSSGTGRNQPQHF
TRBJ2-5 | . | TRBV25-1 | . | TGTGCCAGCAGCGGGGGGCGGTACCAAGAGACCCAGTACTTC | CASSGGRYQETQYF